One and the same sample provided the 7 T cell receptor beta chains below, sequenced in a study of shared clonotypes between healthy human individuals. The protocol was immunoSEQ multiplex PCR, while the TCRdb copy is restricted to in-frame clones and leaves out a portion. The table lists 2.3 million or so clones, over 85% of them singletons. The material sequenced was naive CD4+ T cells from PBMCs. The subset was: CD45RA+ positively selected. These receptors all stem from a man aged 18-30 years in good health. Some clones in this sample may be carry-over from other donors' samples.

The CDR3 sequence: CALKPGLANYGYTF. The CDR3 DNA follows: TGTGCCCTAAAGCCGGGATTAGCTAACTATGGCTACACCTTC. The chain is built from TRBV7-3 and TRBJ1-2; unclear D gene. CDR3 length: 14 residues. Germline loops: CDR1 SGHTA, CDR2 FQGTGA. V gave up 11 bases and J gave up 0 bases, with 16 bases separating them.

The J gene is TRBJ1-4, the V gene TRBV28; no reliable D call. The V and J ends lost 7 bases and 3 bases respectively, with 6 bases between them. This CDR3 is built from 12 residues. Per germline, CDR1 MDHEN and CDR2 SYDVKM. The DNA of the CDR3 is TGTGCCAGCACGAGGCCTAATGAAAAACTGTTTTTT. Protein sequence: CASTRPNEKLFF. The whole variable domain, filled in from reference TRBV28 and TRBJ1-4, reads DVKVTQSSRYLVKRTGEKVFLECVQDMDHENMFWYRQDPGLGLRLIYFSYDVKMKEKGDIPEGYSVSREKKERFSLILESASTNQTSMYLCASTRPNEKLFFGSGTQLSVL.

The rearrangement joins TRBV5-4 to TRBJ1-1; no definite D call. CDR1 and CDR2 from the germline V gene are SGHNT and YYREEE (reference sequence). Deletions cut 0 bases from V and 4 bases from J, with 13 bases between. The CDR3 runs 15 residues. The CDR3 here is CASSLGSLGSTEAFF. The CDR3 bases are TGTGCCAGCAGCTTGGGGTCCCTAGGTAGCACTGAAGCTTTCTTT.

This CDR3 is CASGYSTGDTEAFF. The CDR3 DNA is TGTGCTAGTGGTTATTCCACAGGGGACACTGAAGCTTTCTTT. The chain combines TRBV12-5 with TRBJ1-1; 7 positions agree with TRBD1. The V gene end was trimmed by 4 bases and the J gene end by 3 bases; junction bases not matched to a gene: 5. From germline, CDR1 is LGHNT and CDR2 FRNRAP. The CDR3 runs to 14 residues.

The V gene is TRBV5-1, the J gene TRBJ2-4; D possibly matches TRBD1 or TRBD2 (6 bases each). V lost 4 bases to trimming and J lost 8 bases, with 16 bases between them. In germline, CDR1 is SGHRS, CDR2 YFSETQ. This CDR3 is 14 amino acids long. CDR3 nucleotide sequence: TGCGCCAGCAGCCTACAAACAGGGACTGACATTCAGTACTTC. It translates to CASSLQTGTDIQYF.

This chain uses TRBV10-3 with TRBJ1-4; the D gene is possibly TRBD1 (6 bases). This CDR3 contains 16 residues. Germline V gene data show CDR1 as ENHRY and CDR2 as SYGVKD. V was shortened by 4 bases and J by 7 bases, with 19 bases between the two germline ends. This CDR3 reads CAISAGAQGRGEKLFF. The CDR3 region has the DNA TGTGCCATCAGTGCGGGGGCCCAAGGCAGGGGTGAAAAACTGTTTTTT.

About this clone itself: Distinct nucleotide sequences in the sample also encode this CDR3. The rearrangement links TRBV7-3 to TRBJ2-5; D is undetermined. Germline V CDR1 and CDR2: SGHTA, FQGTGA. CDR3 length: 12 amino acids. The V end lost 5 bases, the J end lost 5 bases, and 9 bases lay between the germline ends. CDR3 amino acids: CASSLLGETQYF. The CDR3 DNA sequence: TGTGCCAGCAGCCTCCTTGGGGAGACCCAGTACTTC.